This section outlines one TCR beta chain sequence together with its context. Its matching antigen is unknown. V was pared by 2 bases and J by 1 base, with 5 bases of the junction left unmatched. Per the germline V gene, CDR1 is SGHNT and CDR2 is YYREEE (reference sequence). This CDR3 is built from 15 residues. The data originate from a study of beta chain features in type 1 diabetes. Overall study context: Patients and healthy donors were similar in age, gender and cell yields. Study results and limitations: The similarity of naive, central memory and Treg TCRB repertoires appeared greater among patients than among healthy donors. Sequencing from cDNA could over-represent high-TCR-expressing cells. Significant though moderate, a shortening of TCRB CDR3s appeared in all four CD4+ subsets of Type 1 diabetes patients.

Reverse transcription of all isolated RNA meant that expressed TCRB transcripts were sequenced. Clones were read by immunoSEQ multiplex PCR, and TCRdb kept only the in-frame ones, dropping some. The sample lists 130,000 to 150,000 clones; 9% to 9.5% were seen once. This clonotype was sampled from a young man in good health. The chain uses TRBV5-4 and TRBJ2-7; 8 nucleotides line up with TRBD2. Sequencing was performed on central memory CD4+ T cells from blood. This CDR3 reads CASSLSSGGSYEQYF. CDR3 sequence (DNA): TGTGCCAGCAGCTTATCAAGCGGGGGATCCTACGAGCAGTACTTC.